These T cell receptor beta chains were read from a single sample in a study of blood T cell repertoires in COVID-19. The assay was immunoSEQ multiplex PCR, and TCRdb's table has in-frame clones only and misses some. The sample lists over 100,000 clones; more than 65% were seen once. Material: peripheral blood. These receptors all stem from a woman older than 75 with active or convalescent COVID-19. Both conserved end residues are part of each CDR3. The D gene is left open where the match is weak. Where a row states a size, it is once, few, many or the class of an expanded clone; other rows omit it.

TRBD1 15 . TRBJ1-5 TRBV5-6 TGTGCCAGCAGCTTGAGGCAGGGGGGTAGGCAGCCCCAGCATTTT CASSLRQGGRQPQHF
. 15 . TRBJ1-2 TRBV28 TGTGCCAGCAGTTTATCTTCCGGGGGGCCGGGGGGCTACACCTTC CASSLSSGGPGGYTF
. 16 few TRBJ2-3 TRBV19 TGTGCCAGTAGTATGCGGGACCAGAGCTCCACAGATACGCAGTATTTT CASSMRDQSSTDTQYF
TRBD2 17 . TRBJ2-1 TRBV7-2 TGTGCCAGCAGCTTAACTAGCGGGAATGGGGCCTACAATGAGCAGTTCTTC CASSLTSGNGAYNEQFF
TRBD2 17 . TRBJ2-2 TRBV5-6 TGTGCCAGCAGCTGGACTAGCGGGAGGGCCGACACCGGGGAGCTGTTTTTT CASSWTSGRADTGELFF
TRBD2 17 . TRBJ2-1 TRBV7-9 TGTGCCAGCAGCTTCCCGGGACTAGCGGGAGGCGTGAATGAGCAGTTCTTC CASSFPGLAGGVNEQFF
TRBD1 14 . TRBJ1-2 TRBV2 TGTGCCAGCAACCAACAGGGGTGGGCTCATGGCTACACCTTC CASNQQGWAHGYTF
TRBD2 16 . TRBJ2-1 TRBV5-1 TGCGCCAGCAGCTTCGGTTTGGCTAGCGGGAGAAATGAGCAGTTCTTC CASSFGLASGRNEQFF
. 15 . TRBJ1-2 TRBV5-4 TGTGCCAGCAGCTCTGGACAGCCACAACCTTATGGCTACACCTTC CASSSGQPQPYGYTF
. 16 few TRBJ1-2 TRBV7-9 TGTGCCAGCAGCTTAGTTGAAGGAGGAGCTAACTATGGCTACACCTTC CASSLVEGGANYGYTF
TRBD1 14 . TRBJ2-1 TRBV5-1 TGCGCCAGCAGCGACGGACAGGGGTGGAATGAGCAGTTCTTC CASSDGQGWNEQFF
. 14 . TRBJ2-3 TRBV5-1 TGCGCCAGCAGCATGCGCAGGGGCACAGATACGCAGTATTTT CASSMRRGTDTQYF
. 12 . TRBJ1-5 TRBV2 TGTGCCAGCACAGGGGATGGACAGCCCCAGCATTTT CASTGDGQPQHF
. 17 . TRBJ2-4 TRBV15 TGTGCCACCAGCAGCCCATGGGCAGTACTAGCCAAAAACATTCAGTACTTC CATSSPWAVLAKNIQYF
. 12 . TRBJ2-5 TRBV2 TGTGCCAGCAGTGAGGTCAGAGAGACCCAGTACTTC CASSEVRETQYF
TRBD1 15 . TRBJ1-1 TRBV5-3 TGTGCCAGAAGCTGCCCCCGACAGGGAGGCACTGAAGCTTTCTTT CARSCPRQGGTEAFF
TRBD2 17 . TRBJ2-2 TRBV28 TGTGCCAGCTCAGTTTTCAATCTAGCGGCGAACACCGGGGAGCTGTTTTTT CASSVFNLAANTGELFF
TRBD1 15 few TRBJ1-2 TRBV7-6 TGTGCCAGCAGCTTAGAGAGAGGGACAGGGGGTGGCTACACCTTC CASSLERGTGGGYTF
. 12 . TRBJ2-5 TRBV19 TGTGCCAGTAGTGGAGCCCGGGAGACCCAGTACTTC CASSGARETQYF
TRBD1 14 once TRBJ2-1 TRBV5-1 TGCGCCAGCAGCCCGGGACAGACATTGGATGAGCAGTTCTTC CASSPGQTLDEQFF
TRBD1 15 few TRBJ1-5 TRBV6-5 TGTGCCAGCAGTTTATCCGGGACAGGGTATCAGCCCCAGCATTTT CASSLSGTGYQPQHF
TRBD2 15 . TRBJ2-7 TRBV27 TGTGCCAGCAGCCTAAAGCGGGAGCGTACCTACGAGCAGTACTTC CASSLKRERTYEQYF
TRBD1 14 . TRBJ1-5 TRBV24-1 TGTGCCACCGCCCCGACAGGGGGCAATCAGCCCCAGCATTTT CATAPTGGNQPQHF
TRBD1 16 once TRBJ1-4 TRBV24-1 TGTGCCACCAGTGAATATGGGACAGGGGGTTATGAAAAACTGTTTTTT CATSEYGTGGYEKLFF
. 13 . TRBJ2-5 TRBV11-2 TGTGCCAGCAGCTTGGCTCTTGTGGAGACCCAGTACTTC CASSLALVETQYF
TRBD2 15 . TRBJ2-1 TRBV18 TGTGCCAGCTCATCCTGGACTAGCGGGAGGACTGGCCAGTTCTTC CASSSWTSGRTGQFF
. 15 . TRBJ2-1 TRBV3-1/TRBV3-2 TGTGCCAGCAGCCAACCGAGACTACTCTACAATGAGCAGTTCTTC CASSQPRLLYNEQFF
. 15 . TRBJ2-3 TRBV11-1 TGTGCCAGCAGCAATAGGAGGGAGAGGGCAGATACGCAGTATTTT CASSNRRERADTQYF
. 11 . TRBJ1-3 TRBV7-9 TGTGCCAGCAGCCGGACAGACACCATATATTTT CASSRTDTIYF
TRBD2 15 once TRBJ2-5 TRBV5-8 TGTGCCAGCAGCTTGTCTGGACTAGCTAAAGAGACCCAGTACTTC CASSLSGLAKETQYF
TRBD1 14 . TRBJ1-2 TRBV6-5 TGTGCCAGCAGCCGCAACAGGGGTGGGGATGGCTACACCTTC CASSRNRGGDGYTF
TRBD1 15 . TRBJ1-5 TRBV9 TGTGCCAGCAGCGCGGGACAGGGAAACAATCAGCCCCAGCATTTT CASSAGQGNNQPQHF
. 14 . TRBJ2-5 TRBV3-1/TRBV3-2 TGTGCCAGCAGCCAACTAGGAAACCAAGAGACCCAGTACTTC CASSQLGNQETQYF
TRBD1 13 . TRBJ1-2 TRBV19 TGTGCCAGTAGTACGGGACAGCCCTATGGCTACACCTTC CASSTGQPYGYTF
. 16 . TRBJ1-1 TRBV5-1 TGCGCCAGCAGCTTGACGGGGAAAGGAGGCGGCACTGAAGCTTTCTTT CASSLTGKGGGTEAFF
TRBD2 15 . TRBJ2-7 TRBV6-5 TGTGCCAGCAGCTTGAGCGGGAGGGTCTCCTACGAGCAGTACTTC CASSLSGRVSYEQYF
TRBD2 19 . TRBJ2-1 TRBV7-2 TGTGCCAGCAGCCCCATCCCCCCTCTACTAGCGGGAGGGGGCAATGAGCAGTTCTTC CASSPIPPLLAGGGNEQFF
. 11 . TRBJ1-1 TRBV6-6 TGTGCCACCCTCGGGGTCCCTGAAGCTTTCTTT CATLGVPEAFF
. 14 once TRBJ2-3 TRBV28 TGTGCCAGCAGGAGACTAGACAGCACAGATACGCAGTATTTT CASRRLDSTDTQYF
. 12 . TRBJ1-5 TRBV4-2 TGTGCCAGCAGCCAACAAAATCAGCCCCAGCATTTT CASSQQNQPQHF
TRBD1 16 . TRBJ1-4 TRBV5-4 TGTGCCAGCAGCTCCCAAAAGACAGGGACAAATGAAAAACTGTTTTTT CASSSQKTGTNEKLFF
TRBD2 16 . TRBJ2-1 TRBV13 TGTGCCAGCAGCTTACCCGGGACTAGCGGGCTAAATGAGCAGTTCTTC CASSLPGTSGLNEQFF
TRBD2 15 once TRBJ2-1 TRBV19 TGTGCCAGTAGTATTAGCGGGGGGGGTTACAATGAGCAGTTCTTC CASSISGGGYNEQFF
. 16 once TRBJ2-1 TRBV4-2 TGTGCCAGCAGCCAGGGGCCAGCGAGAGCCTACAATGAGCAGTTCTTC CASSQGPARAYNEQFF
TRBD1 16 . TRBJ2-6 TRBV28 TGTGCCAGCATCGACAGGGGGCTGACCGGGGCCAACGTCCTGACTTTC CASIDRGLTGANVLTF
. 15 . TRBJ2-3 TRBV5-1 TGCGCCAGTGCCGCTCAGGGTGTAGTTACAGATACGCAGTATTTT CASAAQGVVTDTQYF
TRBD1 14 . TRBJ1-5 TRBV27 TGTGCCAGCAGTACCAACAGGGGTGATCAGCCCCAGCATTTT CASSTNRGDQPQHF
TRBD1 14 . TRBJ2-7 TRBV15 TGTGCCACCAGCTGGGACAGGGTCTCCCACGAGCAGTACTTC CATSWDRVSHEQYF
. 13 . TRBJ1-1 TRBV19 TGTGCCAGTAGTAAGGGGACTATCACTGAAGCTTTCTTT CASSKGTITEAFF
TRBD1 18 . TRBJ1-2 TRBV7-6 TGTGCCAGCAGCCAGGGGGCCGGGGACAGGCTTGACTCTAGTCGGGTCACCTTC CASSQGAGDRLDSSRVTF
. 15 . TRBJ2-7 TRBV9 TGTGCCAGCAGCGTAGACTTGGGGAGTACCTACGAGCAGTACTTC CASSVDLGSTYEQYF
. 15 . TRBJ1-3 TRBV10-3 TGTGCCATCAGTGACAGCAGGGACTCTGGAAACACCATATATTTT CAISDSRDSGNTIYF
. 14 . TRBJ1-1 TRBV28 TGTGCCAGCAGTTCCTCGGGGGTAAACACTGAAGCTTTCTTT CASSSSGVNTEAFF
. 15 once TRBJ1-2 TRBV7-9 TGTGCCAGCAGCTCAGCGAGGGTAGGGAACTATGGCTACACCTTC CASSSARVGNYGYTF
. 13 few TRBJ1-6 TRBV6-5 TGTGCCAGCAGTTACGACAGGAATTCACCCCTCCACTTT CASSYDRNSPLHF
TRBD2 16 . TRBJ2-7 TRBV28 TGTGCCAGCAGACTCGAGGGGCATCCGGCGGGAGACGAGCAGTACTTC CASRLEGHPAGDEQYF
TRBD2 13 . TRBJ2-7 TRBV28 TGTGCCAGCAGTCGGGGGGACGGGACCGAGCAGTACTTC CASSRGDGTEQYF
TRBD2 15 . TRBJ2-5 TRBV6-5 TGTGCCAGCAGGAAGAGACTAGCGGGGTTTGAGACCCAGTACTTC CASRKRLAGFETQYF